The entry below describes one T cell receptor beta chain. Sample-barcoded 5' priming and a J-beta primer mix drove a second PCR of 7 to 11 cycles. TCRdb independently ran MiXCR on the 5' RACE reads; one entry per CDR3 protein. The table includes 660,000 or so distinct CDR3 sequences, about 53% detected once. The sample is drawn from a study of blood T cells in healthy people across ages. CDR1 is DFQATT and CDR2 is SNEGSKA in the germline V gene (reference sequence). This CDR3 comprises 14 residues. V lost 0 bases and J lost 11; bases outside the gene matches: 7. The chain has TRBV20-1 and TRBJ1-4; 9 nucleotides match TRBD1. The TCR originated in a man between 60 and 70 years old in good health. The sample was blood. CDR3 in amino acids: CSARDLQGAEKLFF. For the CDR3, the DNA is TGCAGTGCTAGAGATCTACAGGGGGCAGAGAAACTGTTTTTT.